These 26 T cell receptor beta chains were all obtained from the same sample, sequenced in a study of early T cells in non-severe SARS-CoV-2 infection. TCRdb used MiXCR to reprocess the 5' RACE reads, holding one entry per CDR3 protein. The sample yields 65,000 to 90,000 distinct CDR3 sequences, roughly 12% seen once. The sequenced sample consisted of whole blood. All receptors derive from an adult who was a healthcare worker with PCR-confirmed SARS-CoV-2 infection or an uninfected control (not recorded which).

This clonotype has just a few counts. J is TRBJ2-7 and V is TRBV6-5, with 8 nucleotides matching TRBD1. Germline CDR1 reads MNHEY; CDR2 reads SVGAGI. Trimming at V came to 4 bases and at J to 1 base, leaving 3 bases not matched to a gene. The CDR3 runs to 14 residues. CDR3: CASSSYRGSYEQYF. CDR3 DNA sequence: TGTGCCAGCAGTTCTTACAGGGGGTCCTACGAGCAGTACTTC.

This chain uses TRBV20-1 with TRBJ2-1; D might be TRBD1 or TRBD2, each matching 5 bases. The CDR3 is 14 amino acids. Trimming stripped 6 bases from V and 4 bases from J, with 16 bases between. The germline CDR1 and CDR2 sequences are DFQATT and SNEGSKA (reference sequence). For the CDR3, the DNA is TGCAGTGCCCCCCTTCAGGGAGTATACAATGAGCAGTTCTTC. Translating it yields CSAPLQGVYNEQFF.

This clonotype was counted at least ten times. This sequence joins TRBV12-2 and TRBJ2-7; TRBD1 was called by the table and not checked on the DNA. TRBV12-2 is termed a pseudogene. The CDR3 runs 16 residues. CDR3 DNA: TGTGCAAGTCGCCCCAGAGGTCGGACAGGGTTTTACGAGCAGTACTTC. As protein: CASRPRGRTGFYEQYF.

This clonotype appeared many times. The CDR3 sequence: CASSLALLGNTEAFF. CDR3 coding DNA: TGTGCCAGCAGTTTAGCGCTGTTAGGGAACACTGAAGCTTTCTTT. V gene TRBV12-3 or TRBV12-4 combines with J gene TRBJ1-1; D gene unclear. The CDR3 extends over 15 amino acids. V was cut by 0 bases and J by 1 base, with 9 bases left in between.

This clonotype showed up just a few times. V and J are TRBV6-6 and TRBJ2-3; 12 bases match TRBD2. V lost 0 bases to trimming and J lost 1 base; unmatched junction nucleotides: 8. Germline V CDR1 and CDR2: MNHNY, SVGAGI (reference sequence). The CDR3 totals 19 residues. CDR3 coding DNA: TGTGCCAGCAGTTACTCGTACCTAGCGGGAGGGTGGGGCACAGATACGCAGTATTTT. Translating it yields CASSYSYLAGGWGTDTQYF.

The chain carries TRBV20-1 and TRBJ2-2; 9 bases map to TRBD2. The CDR3 totals 16 residues. Looked up from germline, CDR1 is DFQATT and CDR2 is SNEGSKA (reference sequence). V lost 0 bases and J lost 5; bases outside the gene matches: 7. In DNA form, the CDR3 reads TGCAGTGCTAGAGATGGGCTAGCGGGACGGACCGGGGAGCTGTTTTTT. Amino acid sequence: CSARDGLAGRTGELFF.

This clonotype was detected ten times or more. V usage is TRBV20-1 and J usage is TRBJ2-7; a weak D match, TRBD1 (5 bases). The CDR3 totals 14 residues. Germline V lookup: CDR1 DFQATT, CDR2 SNEGSKA (reference sequence). The V and J ends lost 3 bases and 5 bases respectively, with 17 bases between them. CDR3 bases: TGCAGTGCTAGGCCTGGACACCTTTCCCACGAGCAGTACTTC. This codes for CSARPGHLSHEQYF.

The CDR3 nucleotides are TGTGCCAGCAGCTTAGGACAGGGAGGAGACACCGGGGAGCTGTTTTTT. Translating gives CASSLGQGGDTGELFF. V and J are TRBV11-3 and TRBJ2-2, with D tentatively TRBD1 (7 bases). Deletions cut 1 base from V and 3 bases from J, with 12 bases between. Germline assignment: CDR1 SGHNT and CDR2 YENEEA. CDR3 length: 16 residues.

This clonotype was seen repeatedly, ten times or more. The V gene is TRBV27, the J gene TRBJ1-1, with D uncertain. V was shortened by 8 bases and J by 8 bases, with 15 bases between the two germline ends. Germline lookup yields CDR1 MNHEY and CDR2 SMNVEV (reference sequence). The CDR3 runs to 12 residues. The CDR3 loop reads CASAAQAGEAFF. CDR3 nucleotides: TGTGCCAGCGCCGCCCAGGCGGGAGAAGCTTTCTTT.

This clonotype was observed a few times. The V and J genes are TRBV9 and TRBJ2-5; D gene unclear. V was clipped by 0 bases and J by 6 bases, with 12 bases between them. The germline CDR1 and CDR2 sequences are SGDLS and YYNGEE. The CDR3 is 14 residues long. Written as DNA, the CDR3 is TGTGCCAGCAGCGTAGGCGTGACCGTACAGACCCAGTACTTC. Its translation is CASSVGVTVQTQYF.

This chain joins TRBV29-1 and TRBJ2-1; TRBD2 agrees at 8 bases. V dropped 5 bases and J dropped 8; count of bases not matched to a gene: 8. The length of the CDR3 is 13 residues. Germline V gene sequence: CDR1 SQVTM, CDR2 ANQGSEA. This CDR3 reads CSVCSGMTYEQFF. The DNA of the CDR3 is TGCAGCGTTTGTAGCGGGATGACTTATGAGCAGTTCTTC.

The V and J genes are TRBV11-3 and TRBJ2-5; possibly TRBD2 for D (6 bases). Germline-derived CDR1 and CDR2 are SGHNT and YENEEA. This CDR3 contains 15 residues. V was cut by 3 bases and J by 1 base, with 12 bases left in between. CDR3 coding DNA: TGTGCCAGCAGCTTCCGGGAGAGGGGCCAAGAGACCCAGTACTTC. Translating it yields CASSFRERGQETQYF.

This clonotype was seen a few times. V and J are TRBV9 and TRBJ2-7; tentative D call: TRBD2 (5 bases). The CDR3 consists of 13 residues. Germline assignment: CDR1 SGDLS and CDR2 YYNGEE. With 4 bases removed from V and 5 bases from J, the gap between germline ends came to 13 bases. CDR3 coding DNA: TGTGCCAGCAGCTTGGGGAGTGCCCACGAGCAGTACTTC. Its translation is CASSLGSAHEQYF.

In its sample, this clonotype was seen a few times. The CDR3 sequence is CASTDRGPTYF. For the CDR3, the DNA is TGCGCCAGCACCGATCGGGGACCAACCTACTTC. This rearrangement joins TRBV5-1 to TRBJ2-5; tentatively, D is TRBD1 or TRBD2 (5 bases each). Germline CDR1 reads SGHRS; CDR2 reads YFSETQ. Trimming removed 6 bases from V and 14 bases from J, with 17 bases in between. This CDR3 contains 11 residues.

The CDR3 reads CASSEGGASYNEQFF. The DNA of the CDR3 is TGTGCCAGCAGTGAAGGGGGCGCATCCTACAATGAGCAGTTCTTC. J is TRBJ2-1 and V is TRBV6-1; D may be TRBD1 (5 bases). With 1 base removed from V and 1 base from J, the gap between germline ends came to 8 bases. The CDR3 runs 15 residues. Looked up from germline, CDR1 is MNHNS and CDR2 is SASEGT.

This clonotype showed up many times. This chain joins TRBV4-3 and TRBJ2-1; TRBD2 matches 9 bases. The length of the CDR3 is 15 residues. Germline V gives CDR1 LGHNA, CDR2 YSLEER. V gave up 0 bases and J gave up 9 bases; unmatched junction bases: 6. CDR3 region: CASSQDGGTSFEQFF. The CDR3 region has the DNA TGCGCCAGCAGCCAAGATGGAGGGACTAGCTTTGAGCAGTTCTTC.

The rearrangement links TRBV5-1 to TRBJ2-5; the match to TRBD1 covers 10 bases. The junction had 6 bases not matched to a gene; V was cut back by 5 bases and J by 5 bases. The CDR3 loop spans 14 amino acids. Looked up from germline, CDR1 is SGHRS and CDR2 is YFSETQ. CDR3 coding DNA: TGCGCCAGCAGGTTGACAGGGGGCGAGGAGACCCAGTACTTC. Translation gives CASRLTGGEETQYF.

This clonotype was seen a few times. V and J are TRBV6-2 or TRBV6-3 and TRBJ1-5; TRBD1 aligns across 7 bases. Germline-derived CDR1 and CDR2 are MNHEY and SVGEGT. With V trimmed by 5 bases and J by 0 bases, 10 bases remained unmatched. The CDR3 totals 17 residues. The CDR3 DNA reads as TGTGCCAGCAGTAAAGCCTGGGACAGCCGTAGCAATCAGCCCCAGCATTTT. Its protein product is CASSKAWDSRSNQPQHF.

This clonotype was seen at least ten times. This chain links TRBV7-2 with TRBJ2-1; 10 bases fit TRBD2. Trimming took 5 bases from V and 7 from J; bases not matched to a gene: 8. This CDR3 is 15 amino acids long. Germline-derived CDR1 and CDR2 are SGHTA and FQGNSA. CDR3 nucleotides: TGTGCCAGCAGCCAGTCTAGCGGGAGTTTGAATGAGCAGTTCTTC. This sequence encodes CASSQSSGSLNEQFF.

The rearrangement links TRBV7-9 to TRBJ2-3; a possible D gene is TRBD2 (5 bases). CDR1 and CDR2 from the germline V gene are SEHNR and FQNEAQ (reference sequence). The V and J ends lost 5 bases and 8 bases respectively, with 11 bases between them. This CDR3 contains 12 residues. CDR3 DNA: TGTGCCAGCAGCCTAACGGGGTCTACGCAGTATTTT. Translated: CASSLTGSTQYF.

The chain joins TRBV13 to TRBJ2-7; 9 positions agree with TRBD2. The CDR3 runs to 16 residues. Germline V lookup: CDR1 PRHDT, CDR2 FYEKMQ (reference sequence). V gave up 4 bases and J gave up 1 base; unmatched junction bases: 8. In nucleotides, the CDR3 is TGTGCCAGCAGCTGGGACCGGACTAGCGCTTCCTACGAGCAGTACTTC. It translates to CASSWDRTSASYEQYF. The full variable domain, its missing parts supplied by reference TRBV13 and TRBJ2-7, is AAGVIQSPRHLIKEKRETATLKCYPIPRHDTVYWYQQGPGQDPQFLISFYEKMQSDKGSIPDRFSAQQFSDYHSELNMSSLELGDSALYFCASSWDRTSASYEQYFGPGTRLTVT.

This chain links TRBV29-1 with TRBJ2-5, with D tentatively TRBD2 (6 bases). The CDR3 length is 11 residues. CDR1 and CDR2 from the germline V gene are SQVTM and ANQGSEA. The V and J ends lost 6 bases and 5 bases respectively, with 10 bases between them. For the CDR3, the DNA is TGCAGCGTCGGGACTGGGGAGACCCAGTACTTC. Translated: CSVGTGETQYF.

The chain employs TRBV6-2 or TRBV6-3 and TRBJ2-5, with 12 bases aligning to TRBD2. The CDR3 has 15 amino acids. Germline CDR1 reads MNHEY; CDR2 reads SVGEGT. J lost 5 bases, V lost 2 bases, and 3 bases had no gene match. The CDR3 spells CASSYRTSGTETQYF. The CDR3 DNA sequence: TGTGCCAGCAGTTACCGGACTAGCGGGACCGAGACCCAGTACTTC.

This clonotype has a handful of counts. J is TRBJ2-2 and V is TRBV19; D uncertain. V was shortened by 3 bases and J by 0 bases, with 8 bases between the two germline ends. CDR3 length equals 15 residues. The germline CDR1 and CDR2 sequences are LNHDA and SQIVND (reference sequence). CDR3: CASSIQETNTGELFF. In nucleotides, the CDR3 is TGTGCCAGTAGTATCCAGGAGACGAACACCGGGGAGCTGTTTTTT.

This chain uses TRBV7-8 with TRBJ1-2; tentatively, D is TRBD1 (5 bases). Germline CDR1 reads SGHVS; CDR2 reads FQNEAQ. The V gene lost 5 bases and the J gene lost 5 bases, with 21 bases spanning the gap. The length of the CDR3 is 16 residues. CDR3 amino acids: CASSPHQGSALYGYTF. The CDR3 region has the DNA TGTGCCAGCAGCCCCCACCAGGGCTCTGCTCTATATGGCTACACCTTC.

This clonotype appeared many times. The genes are TRBV5-4 and TRBJ2-3; the match to TRBD2 covers 9 bases. Germline V lookup: CDR1 SGHNT, CDR2 YYREEE (reference sequence). J was trimmed by 4 bases and V by 3 bases; bases with no gene match: 3. The length of the CDR3 is 14 residues. The CDR3 spells CASSWASGADTQYF. The CDR3 coding sequence is TGTGCCAGCAGCTGGGCTAGCGGGGCAGATACGCAGTATTTT.